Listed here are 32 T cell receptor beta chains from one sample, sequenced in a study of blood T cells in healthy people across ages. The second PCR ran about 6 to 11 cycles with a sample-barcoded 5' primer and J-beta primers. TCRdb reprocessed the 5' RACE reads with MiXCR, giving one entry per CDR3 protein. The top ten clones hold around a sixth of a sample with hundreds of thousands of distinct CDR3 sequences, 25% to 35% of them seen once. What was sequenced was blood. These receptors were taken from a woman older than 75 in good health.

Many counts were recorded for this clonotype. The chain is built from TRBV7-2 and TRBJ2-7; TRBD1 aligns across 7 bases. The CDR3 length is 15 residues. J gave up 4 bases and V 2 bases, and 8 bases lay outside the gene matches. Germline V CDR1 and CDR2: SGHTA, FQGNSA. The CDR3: CASSLRGQVVYEQYF. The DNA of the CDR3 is TGTGCCAGCAGCTTAAGGGGGCAGGTCGTATACGAGCAGTACTTC.

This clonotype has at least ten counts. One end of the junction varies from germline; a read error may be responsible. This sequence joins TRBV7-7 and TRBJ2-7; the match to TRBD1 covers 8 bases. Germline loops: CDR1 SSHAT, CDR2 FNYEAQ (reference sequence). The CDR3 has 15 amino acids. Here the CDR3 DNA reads TGTGCTAGCAGTCCCGACAGGGGACTTATCCACGAGCAGTACTTC. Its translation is CASSPDRGLIHEQYF.

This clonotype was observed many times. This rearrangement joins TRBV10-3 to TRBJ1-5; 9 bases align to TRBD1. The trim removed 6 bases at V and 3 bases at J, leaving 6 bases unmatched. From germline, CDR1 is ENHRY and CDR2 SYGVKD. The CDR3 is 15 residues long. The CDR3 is CAISRGQGNNQPQHF. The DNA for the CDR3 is TGTGCCATCAGCCGAGGACAGGGGAACAATCAGCCCCAGCATTTT.

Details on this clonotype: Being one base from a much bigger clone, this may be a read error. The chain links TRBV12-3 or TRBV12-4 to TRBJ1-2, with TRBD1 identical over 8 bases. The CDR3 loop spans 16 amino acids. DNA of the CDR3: TGTGCCAGCAGTAACCGGGACAGGAAGGGGAACTGTGGCTACACCTTC. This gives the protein CASSNRDRKGNCGYTF.

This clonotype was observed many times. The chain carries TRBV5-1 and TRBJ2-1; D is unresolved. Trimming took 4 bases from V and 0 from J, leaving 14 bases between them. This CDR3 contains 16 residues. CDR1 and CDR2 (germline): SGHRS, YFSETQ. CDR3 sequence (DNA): TGCGCCAGCAGCCCCCAGCCCCGAAGCTCCTACAATGAGCAGTTCTTC. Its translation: CASSPQPRSSYNEQFF.

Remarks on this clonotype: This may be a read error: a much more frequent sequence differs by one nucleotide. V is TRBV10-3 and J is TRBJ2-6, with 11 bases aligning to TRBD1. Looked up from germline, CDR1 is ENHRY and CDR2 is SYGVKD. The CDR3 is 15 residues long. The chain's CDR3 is CAIGTGGSGANVPTF. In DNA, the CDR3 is TGTGCCATCGGGACAGGGGGGTCTGGGGCCAACGTCCCGACTTTC.

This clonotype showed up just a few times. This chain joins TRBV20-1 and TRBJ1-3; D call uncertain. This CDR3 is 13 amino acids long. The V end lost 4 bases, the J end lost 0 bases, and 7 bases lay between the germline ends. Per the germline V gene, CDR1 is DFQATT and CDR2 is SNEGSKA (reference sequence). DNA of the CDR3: TGCAGTGCTACAGCGACCTCTGGAAACACCATATATTTT. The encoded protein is CSATATSGNTIYF.

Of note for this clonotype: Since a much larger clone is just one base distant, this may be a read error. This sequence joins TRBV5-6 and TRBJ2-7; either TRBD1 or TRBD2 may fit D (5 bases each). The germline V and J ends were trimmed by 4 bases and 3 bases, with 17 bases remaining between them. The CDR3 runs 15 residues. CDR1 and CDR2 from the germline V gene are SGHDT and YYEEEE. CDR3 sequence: CASSGGLQGRYEQYF. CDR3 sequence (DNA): TGTGCCAGCAGCGGGGGTCTGCAGGGACGCTACGAGCAGTACTTC. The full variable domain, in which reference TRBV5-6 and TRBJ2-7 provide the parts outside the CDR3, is DAGVTQSPTHLIKTRGQQVTLRCSPKSGHDTVSWYQQALGQGPQFIFQYYEEEERQRGNFPDRFSGHQFPNYSSELNVNALLLGDSALYLCASSGGLQGRYEQYFGPGTRLTVT.

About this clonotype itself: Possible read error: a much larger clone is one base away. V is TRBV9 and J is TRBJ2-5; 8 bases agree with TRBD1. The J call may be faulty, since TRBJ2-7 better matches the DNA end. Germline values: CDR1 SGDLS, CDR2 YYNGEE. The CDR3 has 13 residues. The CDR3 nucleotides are TGTGCCGGCAGCTTCGGACAGGGCTACGAGCAGTACTTC. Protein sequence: CAGSFGQGYEQYF.

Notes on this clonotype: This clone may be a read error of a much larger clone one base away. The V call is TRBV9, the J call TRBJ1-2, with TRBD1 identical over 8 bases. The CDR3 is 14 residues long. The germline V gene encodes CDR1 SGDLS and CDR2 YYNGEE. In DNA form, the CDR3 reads TGTGCCAGCAATAAACAGGGGGTCAACTATAGCTACACCTTC. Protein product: CASNKQGVNYSYTF.

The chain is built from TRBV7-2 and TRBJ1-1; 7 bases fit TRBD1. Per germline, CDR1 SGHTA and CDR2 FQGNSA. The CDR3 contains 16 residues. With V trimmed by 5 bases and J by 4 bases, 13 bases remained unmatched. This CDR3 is CASSRIGQVRSTEAFF. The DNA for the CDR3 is TGTGCCAGCAGCCGAATCGGACAGGTGAGGAGCACTGAAGCTTTCTTT.

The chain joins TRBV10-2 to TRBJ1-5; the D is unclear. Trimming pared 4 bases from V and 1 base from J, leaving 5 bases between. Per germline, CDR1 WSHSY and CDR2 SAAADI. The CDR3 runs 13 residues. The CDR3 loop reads CASSGLSNQPQHF. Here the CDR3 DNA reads TGCGCCAGCAGTGGGTTGAGCAATCAGCCCCAGCATTTT.

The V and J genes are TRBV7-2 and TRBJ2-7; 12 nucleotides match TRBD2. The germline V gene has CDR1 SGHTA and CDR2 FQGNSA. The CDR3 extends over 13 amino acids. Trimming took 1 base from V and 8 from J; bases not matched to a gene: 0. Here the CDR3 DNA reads TGTGCCAGCAGCTTAGGGACTAGCGGGAAGCAGTACTTC. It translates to CASSLGTSGKQYF.

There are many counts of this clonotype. CDR3 residues: CSARDRFVEQFF. The CDR3 DNA reads TGCAGTGCTAGAGATCGGTTCGTTGAGCAGTTCTTC. The chain is built from TRBV20-1 and TRBJ2-1, with no clear D. Germline assignment: CDR1 DFQATT and CDR2 SNEGSKA (reference sequence). Trimming removed 0 bases from V and 9 bases from J, with 9 bases in between. The CDR3 consists of 12 residues.

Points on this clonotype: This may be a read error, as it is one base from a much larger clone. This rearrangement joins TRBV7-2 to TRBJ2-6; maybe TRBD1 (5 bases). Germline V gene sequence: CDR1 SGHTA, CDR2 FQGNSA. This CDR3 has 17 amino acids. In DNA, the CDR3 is TGTGCCAGCAGCTTGGTGGTGACCCCCTCTGGGGCCAACGTCCGGACTTTC. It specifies CASSLVVTPSGANVRTF.

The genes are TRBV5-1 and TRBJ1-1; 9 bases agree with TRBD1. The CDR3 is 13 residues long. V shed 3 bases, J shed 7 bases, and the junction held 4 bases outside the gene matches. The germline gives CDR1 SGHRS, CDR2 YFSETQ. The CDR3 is CASSSTGGREAFF. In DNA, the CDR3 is TGCGCCAGCAGCTCAACAGGGGGCCGTGAAGCTTTCTTT.

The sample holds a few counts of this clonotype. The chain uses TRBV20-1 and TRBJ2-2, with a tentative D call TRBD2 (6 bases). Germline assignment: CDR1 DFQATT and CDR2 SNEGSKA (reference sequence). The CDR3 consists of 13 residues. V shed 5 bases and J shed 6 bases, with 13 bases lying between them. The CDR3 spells CSALKPSAGELFF. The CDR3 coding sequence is TGCAGTGCTCTAAAACCTAGCGCCGGGGAGCTGTTTTTT.

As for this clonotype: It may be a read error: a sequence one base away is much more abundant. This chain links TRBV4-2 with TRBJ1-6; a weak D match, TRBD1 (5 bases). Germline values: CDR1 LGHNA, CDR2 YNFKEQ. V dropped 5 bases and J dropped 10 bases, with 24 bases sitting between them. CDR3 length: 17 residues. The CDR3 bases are TGTGCCAGCAGCGATAGCCCGGCGGGACGGGGACGCTCACCCCTCCACTTT. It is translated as CASSDSPAGRGRSPLHF.

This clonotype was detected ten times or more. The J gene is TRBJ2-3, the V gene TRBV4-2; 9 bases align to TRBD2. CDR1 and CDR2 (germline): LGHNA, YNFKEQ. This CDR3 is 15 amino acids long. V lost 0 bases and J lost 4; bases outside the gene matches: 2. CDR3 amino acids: CASSQEASGADTQYF. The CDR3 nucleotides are TGTGCCAGCAGCCAAGAGGCTAGCGGGGCAGATACGCAGTATTTT.

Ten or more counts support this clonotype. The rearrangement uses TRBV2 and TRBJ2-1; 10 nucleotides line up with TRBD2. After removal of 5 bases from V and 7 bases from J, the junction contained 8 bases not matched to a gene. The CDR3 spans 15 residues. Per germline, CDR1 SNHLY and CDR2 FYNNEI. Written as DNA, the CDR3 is TGTGCCAGCAGTCCCAGCGGGGGGGCTGTAAATGAGCAGTTCTTC. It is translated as CASSPSGGAVNEQFF.

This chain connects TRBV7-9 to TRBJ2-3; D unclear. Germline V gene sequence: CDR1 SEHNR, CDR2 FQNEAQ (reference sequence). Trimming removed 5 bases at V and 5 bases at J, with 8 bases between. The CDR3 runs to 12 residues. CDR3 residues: CASSLSIDTQYF. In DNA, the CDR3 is TGTGCCAGCAGCCTTTCGATAGATACGCAGTATTTT.

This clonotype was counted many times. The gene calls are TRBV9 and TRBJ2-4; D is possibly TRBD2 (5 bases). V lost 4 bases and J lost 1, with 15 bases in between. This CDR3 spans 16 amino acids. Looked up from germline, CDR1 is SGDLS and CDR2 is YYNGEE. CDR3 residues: CASSPQGGEAKNIQYF. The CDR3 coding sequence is TGTGCCAGCAGCCCTCAAGGAGGAGAGGCCAAAAACATTCAGTACTTC.

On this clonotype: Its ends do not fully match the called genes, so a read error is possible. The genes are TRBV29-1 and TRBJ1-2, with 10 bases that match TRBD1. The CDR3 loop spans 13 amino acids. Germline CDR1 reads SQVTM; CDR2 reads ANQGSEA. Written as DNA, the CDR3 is TGCAGTGTTGGGACAGGGGAGAACTATGGCTACACCTTC. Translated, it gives CSVGTGENYGYTF.

The CDR3 nucleotides read TGCAGTGCTAGGGACGGACGGGGCCCCAATGGCTACACCTTC. Its translation is CSARDGRGPNGYTF. The chain combines TRBV20-1 with TRBJ1-2; D possibly corresponds to TRBD1 (5 bases). The V end lost 3 bases, the J end lost 6 bases, and 17 bases lay between the germline ends. The CDR3 is made up of 14 amino acids. Germline V lookup: CDR1 DFQATT, CDR2 SNEGSKA (reference sequence).

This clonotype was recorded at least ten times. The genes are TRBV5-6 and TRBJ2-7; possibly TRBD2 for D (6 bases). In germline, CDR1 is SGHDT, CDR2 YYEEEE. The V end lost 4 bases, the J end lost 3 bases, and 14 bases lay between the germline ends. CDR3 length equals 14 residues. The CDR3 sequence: CASSGDFRLYEQYF. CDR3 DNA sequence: TGTGCCAGCAGCGGGGACTTCCGTCTCTACGAGCAGTACTTC.

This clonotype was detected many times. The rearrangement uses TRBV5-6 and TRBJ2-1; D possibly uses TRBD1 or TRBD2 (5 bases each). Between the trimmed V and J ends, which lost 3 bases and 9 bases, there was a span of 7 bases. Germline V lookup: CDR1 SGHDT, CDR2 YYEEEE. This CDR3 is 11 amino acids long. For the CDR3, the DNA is TGTGCCAGCAGCTCAGGGAGTGAGCAGTTCTTC. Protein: CASSSGSEQFF.

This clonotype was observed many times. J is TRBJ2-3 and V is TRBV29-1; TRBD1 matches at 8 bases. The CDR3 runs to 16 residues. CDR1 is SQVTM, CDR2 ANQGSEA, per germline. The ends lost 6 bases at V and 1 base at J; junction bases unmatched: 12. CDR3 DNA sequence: TGCAGCGTGGCCGGGACAGGCAAGGGGGGCACAGATACGCAGTATTTT. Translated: CSVAGTGKGGTDTQYF.

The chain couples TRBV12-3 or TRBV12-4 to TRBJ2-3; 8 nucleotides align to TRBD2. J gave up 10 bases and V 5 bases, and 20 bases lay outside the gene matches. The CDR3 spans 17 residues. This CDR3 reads CASSRLGLAGRADAQYF. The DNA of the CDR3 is TGTGCCAGCAGTCGCTTAGGACTAGCAGGGAGGGCGGATGCGCAGTATTTT.

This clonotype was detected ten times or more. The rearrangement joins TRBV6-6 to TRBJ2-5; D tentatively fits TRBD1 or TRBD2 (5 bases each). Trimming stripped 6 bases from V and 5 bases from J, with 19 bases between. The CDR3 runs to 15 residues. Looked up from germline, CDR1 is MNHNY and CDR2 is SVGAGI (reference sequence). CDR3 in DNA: TGTGCCAGCAGCAAAAACGGGGCTAACTGGGAGACCCAGTACTTC. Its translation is CASSKNGANWETQYF.

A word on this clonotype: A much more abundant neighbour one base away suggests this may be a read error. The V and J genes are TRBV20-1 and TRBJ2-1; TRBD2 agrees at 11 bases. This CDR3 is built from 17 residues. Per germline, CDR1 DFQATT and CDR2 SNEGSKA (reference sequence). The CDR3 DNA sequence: TGCAGTGCTAGAGATCCCCTAGCGGGGGGCTCCTACAATGAGCTGTTCTTC. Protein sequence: CSARDPLAGGSYNELFF.

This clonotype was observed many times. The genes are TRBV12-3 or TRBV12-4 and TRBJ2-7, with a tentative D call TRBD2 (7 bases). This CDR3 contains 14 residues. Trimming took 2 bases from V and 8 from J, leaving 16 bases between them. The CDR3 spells CASSLRGGAKKQYF. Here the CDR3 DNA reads TGTGCCAGCAGTTTACGAGGGGGGGCCAAAAAGCAGTACTTC.

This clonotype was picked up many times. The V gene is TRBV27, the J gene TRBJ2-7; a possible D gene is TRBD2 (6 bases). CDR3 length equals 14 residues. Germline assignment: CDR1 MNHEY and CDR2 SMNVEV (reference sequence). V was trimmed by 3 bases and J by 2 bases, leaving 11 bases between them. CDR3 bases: TGTGCCAGCAGTTTGTACGGGGGACCCTACGAGCAGTACTTC. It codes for CASSLYGGPYEQYF.